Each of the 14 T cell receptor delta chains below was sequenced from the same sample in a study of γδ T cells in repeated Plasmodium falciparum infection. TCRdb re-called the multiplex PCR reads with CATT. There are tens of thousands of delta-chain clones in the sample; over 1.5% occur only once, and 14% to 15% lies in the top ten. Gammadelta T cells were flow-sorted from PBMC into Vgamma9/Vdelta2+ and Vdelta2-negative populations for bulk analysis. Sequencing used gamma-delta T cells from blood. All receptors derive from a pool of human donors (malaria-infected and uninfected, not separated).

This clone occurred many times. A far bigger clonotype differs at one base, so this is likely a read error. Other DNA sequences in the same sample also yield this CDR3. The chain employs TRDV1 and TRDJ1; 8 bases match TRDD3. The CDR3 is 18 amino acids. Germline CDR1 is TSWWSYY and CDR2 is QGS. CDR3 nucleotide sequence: TGTGCCCTTGGGGACAGGGACGGAAGGGGGATAATCGGGTATAAACTCATCTTT. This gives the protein CALGDRDGRGIIGYKLIF.

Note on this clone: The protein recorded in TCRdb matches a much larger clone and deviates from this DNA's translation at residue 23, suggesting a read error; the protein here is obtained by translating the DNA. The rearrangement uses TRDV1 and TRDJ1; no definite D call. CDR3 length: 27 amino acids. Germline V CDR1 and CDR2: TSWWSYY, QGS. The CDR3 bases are TGTGCTCTTGGGGAAATATCGATCTTCTTCGTTCGTGGTCAGACCTGGTCCGGTTCGAGACACACCAATAAACTCATCTTT. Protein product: CALGEISIFFVRGQTWSGSRHTNKLIF.

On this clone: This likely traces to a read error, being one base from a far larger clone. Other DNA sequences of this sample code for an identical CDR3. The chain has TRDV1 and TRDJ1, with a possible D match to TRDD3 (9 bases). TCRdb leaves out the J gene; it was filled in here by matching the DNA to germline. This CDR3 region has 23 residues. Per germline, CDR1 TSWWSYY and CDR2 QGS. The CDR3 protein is CALGELTFLISPVSGDTADKLIF. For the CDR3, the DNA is TGTGCTCTTGGAGAACTCACCTTCCTAATTTCACCCGTCAGTGGGGATACGGCCGATAAACTCATCTTT.

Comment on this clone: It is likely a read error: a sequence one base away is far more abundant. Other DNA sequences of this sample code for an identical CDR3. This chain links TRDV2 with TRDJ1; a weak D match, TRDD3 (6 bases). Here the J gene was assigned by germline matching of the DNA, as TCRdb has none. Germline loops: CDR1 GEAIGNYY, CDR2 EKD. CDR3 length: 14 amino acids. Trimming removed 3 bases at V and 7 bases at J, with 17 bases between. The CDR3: CACDELGDSSKLIF. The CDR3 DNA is TGTGCCTGTGACGAACTGGGAGATTCGAGTAAACTCATCTTT.

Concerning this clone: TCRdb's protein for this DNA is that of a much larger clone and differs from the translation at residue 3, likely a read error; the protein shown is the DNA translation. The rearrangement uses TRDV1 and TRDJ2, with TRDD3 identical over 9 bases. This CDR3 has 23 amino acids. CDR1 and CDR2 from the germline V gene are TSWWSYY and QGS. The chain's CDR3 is CAIGELLSTTPYWGTKMTAQLFF. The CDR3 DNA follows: TGTGCTATTGGGGAACTCCTATCCACCACTCCGTACTGGGGGACAAAAATGACAGCACAACTCTTCTTT.

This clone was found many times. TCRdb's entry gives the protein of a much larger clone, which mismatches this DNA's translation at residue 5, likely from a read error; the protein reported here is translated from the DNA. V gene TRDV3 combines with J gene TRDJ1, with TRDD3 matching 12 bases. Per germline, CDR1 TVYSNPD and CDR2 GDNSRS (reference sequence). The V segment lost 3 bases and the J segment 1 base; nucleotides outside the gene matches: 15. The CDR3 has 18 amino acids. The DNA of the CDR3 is TGTGCCTTCAGGCTCCCTTACTGGGGGATACTGGCCACCGATAAACTCATCTTT. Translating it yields CAFRLPYWGILATDKLIF.

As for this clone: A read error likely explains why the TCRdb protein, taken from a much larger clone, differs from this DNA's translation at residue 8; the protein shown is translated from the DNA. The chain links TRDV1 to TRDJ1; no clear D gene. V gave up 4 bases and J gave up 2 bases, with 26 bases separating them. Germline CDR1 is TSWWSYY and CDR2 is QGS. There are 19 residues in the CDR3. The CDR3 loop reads CALGGPQEVPRLGTDKLIF. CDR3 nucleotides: TGTGCTCTTGGGGGACCACAAGAGGTGCCCCGTCTTGGAACCGATAAACTCATCTTT.

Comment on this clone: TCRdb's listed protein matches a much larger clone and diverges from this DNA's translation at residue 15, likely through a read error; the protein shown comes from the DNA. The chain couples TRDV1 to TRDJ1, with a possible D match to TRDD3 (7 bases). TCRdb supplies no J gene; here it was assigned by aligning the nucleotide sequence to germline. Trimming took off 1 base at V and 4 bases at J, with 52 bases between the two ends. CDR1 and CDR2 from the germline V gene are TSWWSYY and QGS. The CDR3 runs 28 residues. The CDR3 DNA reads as TGTGCTCTTGGGGAACGAAAGGACGAAAGGGGAAAGTCCCTATGTATTCCTAGGGGGGGATGGTCGGTCGATAAACTCATCTTT. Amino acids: CALGERKDERGKSLCIPRGGWSVDKLIF.

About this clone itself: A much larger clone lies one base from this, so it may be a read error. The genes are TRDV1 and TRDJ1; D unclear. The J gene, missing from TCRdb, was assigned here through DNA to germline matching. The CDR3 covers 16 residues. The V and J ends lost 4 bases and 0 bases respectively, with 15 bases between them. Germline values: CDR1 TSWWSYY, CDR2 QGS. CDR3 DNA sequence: TGTGCTCTTGGGGCCTCCTTTTTACACTACACCGATAAACTCATCTTT. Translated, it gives CALGASFLHYTDKLIF.

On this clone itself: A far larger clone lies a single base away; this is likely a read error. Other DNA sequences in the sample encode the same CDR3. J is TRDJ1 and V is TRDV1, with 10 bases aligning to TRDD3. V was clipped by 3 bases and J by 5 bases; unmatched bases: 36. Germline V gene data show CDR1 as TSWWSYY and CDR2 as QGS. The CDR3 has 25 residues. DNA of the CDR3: TGTGCTCTTGGGGACTCTCCTACAACGGAACCCCAACCCCGTACTGGGGGATTACCAACGGATAAACTCATCTTT. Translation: CALGDSPTTEPQPRTGGLPTDKLIF.

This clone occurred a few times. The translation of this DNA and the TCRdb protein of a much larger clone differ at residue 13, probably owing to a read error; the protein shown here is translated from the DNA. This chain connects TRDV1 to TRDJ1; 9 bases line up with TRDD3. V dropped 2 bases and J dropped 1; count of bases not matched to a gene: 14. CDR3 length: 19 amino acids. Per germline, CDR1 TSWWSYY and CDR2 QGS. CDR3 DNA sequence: TGTGCTCTTGGGGAAAGGATCACTAGGGGGATACCGCTCACCGATAAACTCATCTTT. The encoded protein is CALGERITRGIPLTDKLIF.

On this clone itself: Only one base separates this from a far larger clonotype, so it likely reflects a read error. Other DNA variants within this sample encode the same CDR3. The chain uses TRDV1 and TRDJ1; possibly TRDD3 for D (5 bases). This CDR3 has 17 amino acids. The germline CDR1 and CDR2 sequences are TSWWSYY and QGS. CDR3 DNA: TGTGCTCTTGGGGAAGTTACTGTACTGGTTTTCACCGATAAAGTCATCTTT. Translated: CALGEVTVLVFTDKVIF.

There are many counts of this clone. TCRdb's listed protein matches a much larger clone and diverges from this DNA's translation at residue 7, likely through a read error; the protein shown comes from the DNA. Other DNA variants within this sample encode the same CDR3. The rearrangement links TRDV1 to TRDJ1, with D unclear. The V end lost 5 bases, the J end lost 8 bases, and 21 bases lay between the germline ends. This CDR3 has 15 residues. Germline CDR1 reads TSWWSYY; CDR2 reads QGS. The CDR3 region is CALGLSSTATVKLIF. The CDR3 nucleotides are TGTGCTCTTGGGCTTAGCTCCACCGCCACCGTCAAACTCATCTTT.

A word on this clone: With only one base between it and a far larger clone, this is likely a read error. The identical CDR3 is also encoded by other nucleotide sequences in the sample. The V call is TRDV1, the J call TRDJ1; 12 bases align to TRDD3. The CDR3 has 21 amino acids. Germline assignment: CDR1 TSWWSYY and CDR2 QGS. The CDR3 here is CALGEPASYVVLGDTLDKLIF. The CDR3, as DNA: TGTGCTCTTGGGGAACCGGCTTCCTACGTTGTGCTGGGGGATACGCTCGATAAACTTATCTTT.